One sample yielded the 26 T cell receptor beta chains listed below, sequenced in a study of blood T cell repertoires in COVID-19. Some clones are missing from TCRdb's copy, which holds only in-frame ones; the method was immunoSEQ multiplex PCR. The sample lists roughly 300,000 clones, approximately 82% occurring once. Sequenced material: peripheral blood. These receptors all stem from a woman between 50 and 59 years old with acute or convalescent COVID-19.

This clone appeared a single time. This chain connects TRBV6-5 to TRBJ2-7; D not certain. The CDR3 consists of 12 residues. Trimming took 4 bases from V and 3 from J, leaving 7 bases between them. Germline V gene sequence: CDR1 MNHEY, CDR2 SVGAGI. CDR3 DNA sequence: TGTGCCAGCAGTTCAGATCTCTACGAGCAGTACTTC. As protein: CASSSDLYEQYF.

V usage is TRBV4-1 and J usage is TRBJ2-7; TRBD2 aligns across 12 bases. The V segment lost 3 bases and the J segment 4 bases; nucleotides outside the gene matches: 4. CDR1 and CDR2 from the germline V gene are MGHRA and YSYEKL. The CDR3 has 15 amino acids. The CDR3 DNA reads TGCGCCAGCAGCCAGGAGACTAGCGGGGGATACGAGCAGTACGTC. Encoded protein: CASSQETSGGYEQYV.

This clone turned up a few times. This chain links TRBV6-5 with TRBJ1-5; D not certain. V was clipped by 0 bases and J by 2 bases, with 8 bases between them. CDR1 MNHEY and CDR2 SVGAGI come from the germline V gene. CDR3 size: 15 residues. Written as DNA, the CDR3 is TGTGCCAGCAGTTACTCCCCCGCGGGCAATCAGCCCCAGCATTTT. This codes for CASSYSPAGNQPQHF.

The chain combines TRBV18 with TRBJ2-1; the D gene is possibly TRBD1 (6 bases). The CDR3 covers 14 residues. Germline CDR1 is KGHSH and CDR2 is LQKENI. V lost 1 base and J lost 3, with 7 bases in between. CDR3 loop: CASSPQQGYNEQFF. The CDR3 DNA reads TGTGCCAGCTCACCACAACAGGGCTACAATGAGCAGTTCTTC.

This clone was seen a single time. CDR3 nucleotides: TGTGCCAGCAGCTCATCGGGACAGGGGAGATTTTATAGCAATCAGCCCCAGCATTTT. It translates to CASSSSGQGRFYSNQPQHF. The rearrangement uses TRBV7-9 and TRBJ1-5, with TRBD1 matching over 10 bases. Germline-derived CDR1 and CDR2 are SEHNR and FQNEAQ (reference sequence). Trimming cost V 4 bases and J 0 bases; bases outside gene matches: 12. The CDR3 runs to 19 residues.

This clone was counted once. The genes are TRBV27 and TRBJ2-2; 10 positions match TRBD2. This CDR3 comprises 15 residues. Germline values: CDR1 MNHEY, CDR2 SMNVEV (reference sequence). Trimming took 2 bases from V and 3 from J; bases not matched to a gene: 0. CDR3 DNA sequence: TGTGCCAGCAGTTTAGGGACTAGCGACACCGGGGAGCTGTTTTTT. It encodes CASSLGTSDTGELFF.

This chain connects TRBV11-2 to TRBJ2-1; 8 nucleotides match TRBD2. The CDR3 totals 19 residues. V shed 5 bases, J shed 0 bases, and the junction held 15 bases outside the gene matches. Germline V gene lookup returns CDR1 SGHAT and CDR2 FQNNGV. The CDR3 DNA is TGTGCCAGCAGCGTGATAATTAGCGGGGACCTTAGCTCCTACAATGAGCAGTTCTTC. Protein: CASSVIISGDLSSYNEQFF.

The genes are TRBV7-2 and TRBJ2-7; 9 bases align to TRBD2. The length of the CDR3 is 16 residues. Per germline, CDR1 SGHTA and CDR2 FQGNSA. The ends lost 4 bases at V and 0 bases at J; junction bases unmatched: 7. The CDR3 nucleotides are TGTGCCAGCAGCTCCAAGACTAGCGGAGACTCCTACGAGCAGTACTTC. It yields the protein CASSSKTSGDSYEQYF.

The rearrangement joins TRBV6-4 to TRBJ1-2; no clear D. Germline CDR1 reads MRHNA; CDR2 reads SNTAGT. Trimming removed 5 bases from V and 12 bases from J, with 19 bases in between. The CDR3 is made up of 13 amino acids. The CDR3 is CASSPDGSMANTF. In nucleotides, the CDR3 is TGTGCCAGCAGTCCAGACGGGTCTATGGCTAACACCTTC.

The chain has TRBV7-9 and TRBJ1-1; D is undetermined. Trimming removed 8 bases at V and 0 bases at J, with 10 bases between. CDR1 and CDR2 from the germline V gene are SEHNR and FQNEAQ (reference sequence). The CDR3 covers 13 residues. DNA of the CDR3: TGTGCCAGCCAACCCACAATGAACACTGAAGCTTTCTTT. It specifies CASQPTMNTEAFF.

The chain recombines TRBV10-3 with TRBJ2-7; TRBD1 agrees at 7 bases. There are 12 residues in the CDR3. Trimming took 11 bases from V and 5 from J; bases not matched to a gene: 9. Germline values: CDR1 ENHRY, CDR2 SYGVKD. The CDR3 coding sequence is TGTGCCGCACAGGGGCAGGGGGACGAGCAGTACTTC. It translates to CAAQGQGDEQYF.

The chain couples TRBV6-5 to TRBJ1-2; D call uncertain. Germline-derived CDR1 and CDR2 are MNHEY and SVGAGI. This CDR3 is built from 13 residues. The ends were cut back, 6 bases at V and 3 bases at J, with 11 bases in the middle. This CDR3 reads CASRPYTYYGYTF. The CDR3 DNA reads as TGTGCCAGCAGACCATACACCTACTATGGCTACACCTTC.

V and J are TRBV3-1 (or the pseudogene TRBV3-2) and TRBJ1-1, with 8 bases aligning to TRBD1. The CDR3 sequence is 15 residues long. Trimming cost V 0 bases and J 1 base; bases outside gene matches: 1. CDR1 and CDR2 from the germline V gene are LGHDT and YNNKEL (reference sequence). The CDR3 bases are TGTGCCAGCAGCCAAGAAGGGACAGGGAACACTGAAGCTTTCTTT. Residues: CASSQEGTGNTEAFF.

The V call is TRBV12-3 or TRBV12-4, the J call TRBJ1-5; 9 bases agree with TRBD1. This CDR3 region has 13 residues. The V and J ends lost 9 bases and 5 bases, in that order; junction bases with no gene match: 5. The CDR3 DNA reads TGTGCCAGTGGAACAGGGGGCGATCAGCCCCAGCATTTT. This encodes CASGTGGDQPQHF.

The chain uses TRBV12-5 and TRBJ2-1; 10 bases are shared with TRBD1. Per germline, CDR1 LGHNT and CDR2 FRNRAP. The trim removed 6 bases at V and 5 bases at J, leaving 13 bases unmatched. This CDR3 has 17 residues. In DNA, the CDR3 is TGTGCTAGTGGAACGACGGGACAGGGGTTTCAGCACAATGAGCAGTTCTTC. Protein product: CASGTTGQGFQHNEQFF.

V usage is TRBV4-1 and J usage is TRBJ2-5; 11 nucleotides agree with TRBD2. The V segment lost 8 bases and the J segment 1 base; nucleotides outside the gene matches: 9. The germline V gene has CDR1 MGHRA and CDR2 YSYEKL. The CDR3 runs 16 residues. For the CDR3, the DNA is TGCGCCAGCCCCCCCGCTAGCGGGGGGCGCCAAGAGACCCAGTACTTC. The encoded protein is CASPPASGGRQETQYF.

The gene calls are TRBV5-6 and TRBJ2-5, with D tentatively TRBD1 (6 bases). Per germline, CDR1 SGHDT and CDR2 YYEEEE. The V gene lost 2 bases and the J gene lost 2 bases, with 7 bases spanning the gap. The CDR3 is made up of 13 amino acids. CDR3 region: CASSLQGQETQYF. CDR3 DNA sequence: TGTGCCAGCAGCTTACAGGGACAAGAGACCCAGTACTTC.

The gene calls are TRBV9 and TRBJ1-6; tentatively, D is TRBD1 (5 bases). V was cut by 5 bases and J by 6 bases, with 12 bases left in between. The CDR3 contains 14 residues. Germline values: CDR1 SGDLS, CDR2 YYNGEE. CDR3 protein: CASRGQVGNSPLHF. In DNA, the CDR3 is TGTGCCAGCAGGGGGCAGGTCGGTAATTCACCCCTCCACTTT. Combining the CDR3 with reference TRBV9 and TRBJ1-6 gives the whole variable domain DSGVTQTPKHLITATGQRVTLRCSPRSGDLSVYWYQQSLDQGLQFLIQYYNGEERAKGNILERFSAQQFPDLHSELNLSSLELGDSALYFCASRGQVGNSPLHFGNGTRLTVT.

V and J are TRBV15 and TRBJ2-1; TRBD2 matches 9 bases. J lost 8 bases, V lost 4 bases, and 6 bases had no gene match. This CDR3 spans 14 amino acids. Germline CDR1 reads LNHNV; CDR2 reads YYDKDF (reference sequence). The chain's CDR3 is CATSNGGGAHEQFF. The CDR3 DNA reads TGTGCCACCAGCAACGGCGGGGGGGCCCATGAGCAGTTCTTC. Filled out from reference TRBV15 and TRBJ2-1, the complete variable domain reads DAMVIQNPRYQVTQFGKPVTLSCSQTLNHNVMYWYQQKSSQAPKLLFHYYDKDFNNEADTPDNFQSRRPNTSFCFLDIRSPGLGDTAMYLCATSNGGGAHEQFFGPGTRLTVL.

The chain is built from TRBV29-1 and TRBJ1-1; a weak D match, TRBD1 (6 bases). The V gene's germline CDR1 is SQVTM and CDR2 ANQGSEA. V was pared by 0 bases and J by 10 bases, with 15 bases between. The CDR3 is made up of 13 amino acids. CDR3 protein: CSVEDQGGAPAFF. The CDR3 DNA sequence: TGCAGCGTTGAAGATCAAGGGGGGGCCCCAGCTTTCTTT.

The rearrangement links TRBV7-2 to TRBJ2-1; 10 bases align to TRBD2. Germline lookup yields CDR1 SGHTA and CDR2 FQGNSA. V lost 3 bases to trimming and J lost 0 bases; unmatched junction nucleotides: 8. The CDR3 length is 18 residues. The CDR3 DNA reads TGTGCCAGCAGCTTGAGGCTAGCGGGGGCTTTCTCCTACAATGAGCAGTTCTTC. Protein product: CASSLRLAGAFSYNEQFF.

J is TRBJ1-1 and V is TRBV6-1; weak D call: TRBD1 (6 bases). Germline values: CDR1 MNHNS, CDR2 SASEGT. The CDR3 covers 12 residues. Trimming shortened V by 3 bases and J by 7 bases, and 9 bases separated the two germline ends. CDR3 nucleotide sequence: TGTGCCAGCAGTGACAGGGGCCTTGAAGCTTTCTTT. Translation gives CASSDRGLEAFF.

CDR3 in DNA: TGTGCCAGCTCACCCGGGACAGGACGGATCAACGAGCAGTACTTC. Translated: CASSPGTGRINEQYF. The rearrangement uses TRBV18 and TRBJ2-7, with 8 bases fitting TRBD1. The CDR3 sequence is 15 residues long. In germline, CDR1 is KGHSH, CDR2 LQKENI. V was clipped by 3 bases and J by 5 bases; unmatched bases: 9. Together with reference TRBV18 and TRBJ2-7, the CDR3 gives the full variable domain: NAGVMQNPRHLVRRRGQEARLRCSPMKGHSHVYWYRQLPEEGLKFMVYLQKENIIDESGMPKERFSAEFPKEGPSILRIQQVVRGDSAAYFCASSPGTGRINEQYFGPGTRLTVT.

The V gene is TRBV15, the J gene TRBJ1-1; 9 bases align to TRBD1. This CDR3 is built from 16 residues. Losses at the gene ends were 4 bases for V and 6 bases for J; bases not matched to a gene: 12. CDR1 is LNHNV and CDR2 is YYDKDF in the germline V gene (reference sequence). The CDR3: CATSKYPGQGGPEAFF. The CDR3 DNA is TGTGCCACCAGCAAATATCCGGGACAGGGCGGGCCTGAAGCTTTCTTT.

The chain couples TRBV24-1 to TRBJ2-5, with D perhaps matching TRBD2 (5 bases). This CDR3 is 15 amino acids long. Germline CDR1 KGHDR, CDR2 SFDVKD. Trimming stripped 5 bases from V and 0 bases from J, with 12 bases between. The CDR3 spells CATSGPLDYQETQYF. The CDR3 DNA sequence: TGTGCCACCAGTGGTCCTTTGGACTACCAAGAGACCCAGTACTTC.

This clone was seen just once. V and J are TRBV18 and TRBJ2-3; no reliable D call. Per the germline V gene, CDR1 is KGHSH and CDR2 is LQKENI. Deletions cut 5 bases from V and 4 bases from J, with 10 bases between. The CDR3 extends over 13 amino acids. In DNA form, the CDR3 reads TGTGCCAGCTCAGCTAATCGGGCAGATACGCAGTATTTT. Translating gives CASSANRADTQYF.